This T cell receptor (beta chain) stems from a study of blood T cell repertoires in COVID-19. Sequencing used immunoSEQ multiplex PCR; TCRdb keeps in-frame clones, though not all of them. In the table there are around 160,000 clones, more than 75% of which are singletons. Grouping used clinical history reported by participants in a survey and questionnaire. Per germline, CDR1 SGHRS and CDR2 YFSETQ. The V segment lost 4 bases and the J segment 0 bases; nucleotides outside the gene matches: 7. The CDR3 length is 16 residues. The clonotype originates from a man between 35 and 55 years old who had recovered from COVID-19. The rearrangement links TRBV5-1 to TRBJ1-3, with 7 bases fitting TRBD1. The source material was PBMCs or T cells enriched from blood (not recorded which). The CDR3 sequence is CASSILGGLSGNTIYF. The CDR3 region has the DNA TGCGCCAGCAGCATCCTAGGGGGCCTCTCTGGAAACACCATATATTTT.